Below, 20 T cell receptor beta chains from the same sample are listed, as sequenced in a study of blood T cell repertoires in COVID-19. Measured with immunoSEQ multiplex PCR; TCRdb has only the in-frame clones, and not every one. Of 200,000 to 250,000 clones in the sample, almost 90% were seen once. The source material was peripheral blood. The receptor source for this set is a man younger than 35 with active or convalescent COVID-19.

The chain has TRBV10-3 and TRBJ1-5; 8 nucleotides line up with TRBD1. The CDR3 has 14 residues. CDR1 and CDR2 (germline): ENHRY, SYGVKD. The ends lost 6 bases at V and 4 bases at J; junction bases unmatched: 5. The CDR3 DNA is TGTGCCATCAGCGCGACAGGGGATAATCAGCCCCAGCATTTT. It translates to CAISATGDNQPQHF.

The chain is built from TRBV3-1 (or the pseudogene TRBV3-2) and TRBJ1-6; no definite D call. V lost 4 bases and J 7 bases, leaving 8 bases between the germline ends. This CDR3 is built from 13 residues. The germline V gene has CDR1 LGHDT and CDR2 YNNKEL (reference sequence). CDR3 DNA: TGTGCCAGCAGCCTCCTCAGAAATTCACCCCTCCACTTT. This encodes CASSLLRNSPLHF.

The V call is TRBV10-1, the J call TRBJ2-7; D unresolved. The germline V gene encodes CDR1 WNHNN and CDR2 SYGVQD (reference sequence). The CDR3 runs 13 residues. V lost 3 bases, J lost 0 bases, and 6 bases lay in between. CDR3 protein: CASSDYSSYEQYF. As DNA, the CDR3 is TGCGCCAGCAGTGACTACAGCTCCTACGAGCAGTACTTC.

In this sample, this clone turned up a few times. The genes are TRBV9 and TRBJ2-7; TRBD1 agrees at 8 bases. Germline V gene lookup returns CDR1 SGDLS and CDR2 YYNGEE. V gave up 4 bases and J gave up 6 bases; unmatched junction bases: 12. There are 15 residues in the CDR3. CDR3 sequence (DNA): TGTGCCAGCAGCCCGAGCCCCCAGGGGGCGACCGAGCAGTACTTC. This sequence encodes CASSPSPQGATEQYF.

Written as DNA, the CDR3 is TGCAGCGTAAAATTAGGGACAGGGAATAATTCACCCCTCCACTTT. Protein sequence: CSVKLGTGNNSPLHF. V and J are TRBV29-1 and TRBJ1-6, with TRBD1 identical over 9 bases. Germline V gives CDR1 SQVTM, CDR2 ANQGSEA. J gave up 5 bases and V 6 bases, and 8 bases lay outside the gene matches. The CDR3 has 15 amino acids. Complete variable domain (other parts from reference TRBV29-1 and TRBJ1-6): SAVISQKPSRDICQRGTSLTIQCQVDSQVTMMFWYRQQPGQSLTLIATANQGSEATYESGFVIDKFPISRPNLTFSTLTVSNMSPEDSSIYLCSVKLGTGNNSPLHFGNGTRLTVT.

The V and J genes are TRBV9 and TRBJ1-2; 7 bases line up with TRBD1. The germline CDR1 and CDR2 sequences are SGDLS and YYNGEE. The CDR3 covers 14 residues. Trimming at V came to 5 bases and at J to 4 bases, leaving 8 bases not matched to a gene. The DNA of the CDR3 is TGTGCCAGCAGTGGAACAGGGGCATTCTATGGCTACACCTTC. Protein product: CASSGTGAFYGYTF.

The rearrangement joins TRBV7-9 to TRBJ2-5; 12 positions agree with TRBD2. Per the germline V gene, CDR1 is SEHNR and CDR2 is FQNEAQ (reference sequence). CDR3 size: 19 residues. With 2 bases clipped from V and 7 bases from J, the junction kept 17 bases outside the gene matches. CDR3 sequence: CASSLSRLAGGLAGSTQYF. The CDR3 DNA follows: TGTGCCAGCAGCTTATCGCGGCTAGCGGGAGGGCTCGCGGGTTCGACCCAGTACTTC.

This clone was detected once. The genes are TRBV5-6 and TRBJ2-7; 10 bases agree with TRBD1. Germline loops: CDR1 SGHDT, CDR2 YYEEEE. CDR3 length: 15 amino acids. After removal of 3 bases from V and 6 bases from J, the junction contained 9 bases not matched to a gene. DNA of the CDR3: TGTGCCAGCAGCTATTCCGGGACAGGGGTCGTCGAGCAGTACTTC. The encoded protein is CASSYSGTGVVEQYF.

This chain connects TRBV7-2 to TRBJ2-1; D unclear. This CDR3 has 14 amino acids. Germline values: CDR1 SGHTA, CDR2 FQGNSA. Trimming stripped 5 bases from V and 3 bases from J, with 11 bases between. CDR3 residues: CASSPTADYNEQFF. The DNA for the CDR3 is TGTGCCAGCAGCCCTACGGCGGACTACAATGAGCAGTTCTTC.

The rearrangement links TRBV18 to TRBJ1-5; 8 bases line up with TRBD1. V was clipped by 0 bases and J by 6 bases; unmatched bases: 13. CDR1 is KGHSH, CDR2 LQKENI, per germline. The CDR3 sequence is 18 residues long. CDR3 coding DNA: TGTGCCAGCTCACCACCACCGCAGGGGGCGGGGTTCGCTCAGCCCCAGCATTTT. Protein: CASSPPPQGAGFAQPQHF.

This chain uses TRBV24-1 with TRBJ2-2, with 11 bases fitting TRBD1. Germline CDR1 is KGHDR and CDR2 is SFDVKD. The CDR3 has 16 residues. Trimming at V came to 2 bases and at J to 4 bases, leaving 2 bases not matched to a gene. The CDR3 sequence: CATSDWTGGSTGELFF. The CDR3 DNA follows: TGTGCCACCAGTGATTGGACAGGGGGCAGCACCGGGGAGCTGTTTTTT.

Only one count was recorded for this clone. The rearrangement uses TRBV6-5 and TRBJ1-1, with TRBD1 matching 7 bases. The CDR3 loop spans 12 amino acids. Trimming cost V 6 bases and J 12 bases; bases outside gene matches: 10. Germline V gene lookup returns CDR1 MNHEY and CDR2 SVGAGI. CDR3 loop: CASSYRGQESFF. The CDR3 coding sequence is TGTGCCAGCAGCTACAGGGGCCAGGAATCTTTCTTT.

The chain joins TRBV5-1 to TRBJ1-1; no clear D. The CDR3 is 13 residues long. Germline values: CDR1 SGHRS, CDR2 YFSETQ. V lost 4 bases and J 4 bases, leaving 11 bases between the germline ends. CDR3 protein: CASSPGLVTEAFF. The CDR3 nucleotides are TGCGCCAGCAGCCCCGGACTAGTCACTGAAGCTTTCTTT.

The J gene is TRBJ2-7, the V gene TRBV7-2; D is possibly TRBD1 (6 bases). Per germline, CDR1 SGHTA and CDR2 FQGNSA. Trimming stripped 5 bases from V and 4 bases from J, with 9 bases between. The CDR3 is 12 residues long. The CDR3 is CASSRGGYEQYF. CDR3 coding DNA: TGTGCCAGCAGCCGAGGGGGTTACGAGCAGTACTTC.

This clone was recorded once. The chain has TRBV19 and TRBJ2-6; perhaps TRBD1 as D (6 bases). V lost 5 bases and J 4 bases, leaving 12 bases between the germline ends. CDR1 and CDR2 from the germline V gene are LNHDA and SQIVND (reference sequence). The CDR3 sequence is 15 residues long. The CDR3 region has the DNA TGTGCCAGTAGTGGAAACAGGGCCGGGGCCAACGTCCTGACTTTC. Translated, it gives CASSGNRAGANVLTF.

This clone showed up just a few times. The chain is built from TRBV7-2 and TRBJ2-5; D is undetermined. CDR1 and CDR2 (germline): SGHTA, FQGNSA. V shed 1 base and J shed 3 bases, with 9 bases lying between them. The CDR3 extends over 14 amino acids. CDR3 residues: CASSLDRREETQYF. The CDR3 DNA reads TGTGCCAGCAGCTTAGATAGACGGGAAGAGACCCAGTACTTC.

V and J are TRBV4-3 and TRBJ2-3; the D is unclear. CDR1 and CDR2 (germline): LGHNA, YSLEER. The CDR3 loop spans 15 amino acids. V was shortened by 1 base and J by 5 bases, with 13 bases between the two germline ends. The CDR3 loop reads CASSQGRPSLDTQYF. The CDR3 nucleotides are TGCGCCAGCAGCCAAGGTCGCCCTTCACTAGATACGCAGTATTTT.

The rearrangement links TRBV5-4 to TRBJ1-1, with D possibly TRBD1 on 5 matching bases. The CDR3 length is 15 residues. Germline lookup yields CDR1 SGHNT and CDR2 YYREEE (reference sequence). V was shortened by 0 bases and J by 1 base, with 10 bases between the two germline ends. As DNA, the CDR3 is TGTGCCAGCAGCTTGGCCCCGGGGGGGAACACTGAAGCTTTCTTT. Its translation: CASSLAPGGNTEAFF.

The chain recombines TRBV27 with TRBJ2-1, with D perhaps matching TRBD2 (6 bases). This CDR3 is 15 amino acids long. The germline V gene encodes CDR1 MNHEY and CDR2 SMNVEV (reference sequence). V lost 2 bases and J 10 bases, leaving 18 bases between the germline ends. DNA of the CDR3: TGTGCCAGCAGTTTAGTTAACGTGGCTAGCGCAGAGCAGTTCTTC. Amino acids: CASSLVNVASAEQFF.

The rearrangement uses TRBV18 and TRBJ2-7, with D possibly being TRBD2 (6 bases). The CDR3 consists of 16 residues. The ends were cut back, 0 bases at V and 0 bases at J, with 12 bases in the middle. The germline V gene has CDR1 KGHSH and CDR2 LQKENI. The CDR3 region has the DNA TGTGCCAGCTCACCACCGGTGGGAGGAAACTCCTACGAGCAGTACTTC. This sequence encodes CASSPPVGGNSYEQYF.